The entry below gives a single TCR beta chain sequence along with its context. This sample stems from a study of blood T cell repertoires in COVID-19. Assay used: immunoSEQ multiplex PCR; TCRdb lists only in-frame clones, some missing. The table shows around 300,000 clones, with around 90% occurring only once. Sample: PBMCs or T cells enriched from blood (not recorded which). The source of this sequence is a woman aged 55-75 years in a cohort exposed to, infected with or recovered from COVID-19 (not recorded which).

Written as DNA, the CDR3 is TGTGCCAGCTCCACCATTGAGGGGGCCTCTTCCTACAATGAGCAGTTCTTC. Translating it yields CASSTIEGASSYNEQFF. The chain employs TRBV28 and TRBJ2-1; 7 nucleotides line up with TRBD1. Trimming cost V 8 bases and J 1 base; bases outside gene matches: 14. Per germline, CDR1 MDHEN and CDR2 SYDVKM. The CDR3 consists of 17 residues.